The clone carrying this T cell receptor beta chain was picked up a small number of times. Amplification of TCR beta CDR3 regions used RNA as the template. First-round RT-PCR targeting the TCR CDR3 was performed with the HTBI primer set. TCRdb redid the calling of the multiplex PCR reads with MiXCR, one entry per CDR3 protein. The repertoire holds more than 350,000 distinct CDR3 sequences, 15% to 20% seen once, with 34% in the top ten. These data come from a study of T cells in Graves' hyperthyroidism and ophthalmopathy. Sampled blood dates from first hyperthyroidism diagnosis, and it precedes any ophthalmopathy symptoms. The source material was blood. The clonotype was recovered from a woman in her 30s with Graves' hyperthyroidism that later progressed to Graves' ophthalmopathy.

CDR3: CACRDYTYEQYF. The CDR3 DNA is TGTGCCTGCCGGGACTACACCTACGAGCAGTACTTC. The J gene is TRBJ2-7, the V gene TRBV30; TRBD2 agrees at 7 bases. Germline loops: CDR1 GTSNPN, CDR2 SVGIG (reference sequence). The junction had 4 bases not matched to a gene; V was cut back by 6 bases and J by 2 bases. This CDR3 spans 12 amino acids.